This T cell receptor (beta chain) comes out of a study of T cells after posttransplantation cyclophosphamide. Germline lookup yields CDR1 SGHNT and CDR2 YENEEA. V lost 5 bases, J lost 3 bases, and 21 bases lay in between. This CDR3 has 17 amino acids. Study-wide findings and caveats: TRB clonality was highly associated with recipient CMV seropositivity and reactivation. Later blood repertoires were often dominated by clones from the donor CD8+ memory compartment. TRB overlap between skin or GI tissue T cells and blood was limited.

To note about this clone: Its antigen is unidentified.

This table comes from immunoSEQ multiplex PCR, and its TCRdb copy is limited to in-frame clones, with some not included. The data hold some 5,400 clones, with 90% to 95% observed a single time. The clonotype originates from a woman in her sixties in good health, CMV-negative, and a related stem cell transplant donor. The rearrangement links TRBV11-3 to TRBJ2-3; maybe TRBD1 (7 bases). Sequences were obtained from CD4+ T cells sorted from bone marrow. The CDR3 DNA is TGTGCCAGCAGCGCTGGGCTCGGAGGGGGCAAGACAGATACGCAGTATTTT. It is translated as CASSAGLGGGKTDTQYF.